This TCR beta chain was obtained from a study of shared clonotypes between healthy human individuals. Study-level background: Donors were a couple of women and a few men aged 18 to 49. Researchers assigned three CD4 naive, three CD4 memory, two CD8 naive and one CD8 memory plate to each donor.

Here immunoSEQ multiplex PCR was the method, and the copy in TCRdb shows in-frame clones only, minus some. The sample gives hundreds of thousands of clones, roughly 96% of which show up once; 0.11% is in the top ten. Turning to this clone: Its antigen is currently unknown.

Naive CD8 cells comprised CD45RO-negative, CCR7-positively selected cells, excluding terminally differentiated effector memory CD45RA+ cells. General study results and limits: Rarefaction demonstrated incomplete sorted-subset sequencing despite large depth. Generation probability values for non-shared clonotypes were lower than those for clonotypes shared by all four donors.

V was clipped by 5 bases and J by 2 bases, with 22 bases between them. This CDR3 contains 17 residues. CDR1 and CDR2 from the germline V gene are MDHEN and SYDVKM. J is TRBJ2-7 and V is TRBV28, with D possibly being TRBD1 (6 bases). Sample: naive CD8+ T cells sorted from blood. The source of this sequence is a woman in her twenties or thirties in good health. CDR3 amino acids: CASSIHYDRSTTYEQYF. DNA for the CDR3: TGTGCCAGCAGTATCCATTATGACAGGTCTACCACCTACGAGCAGTACTTC.